This TCR beta chain originates from a study of human T cells and chemical hapten exposure. Study context: Each patch test put 0.01% DPC on the upper back, and results were read at 6 days.

A single record per CDR3 protein comes from TCRdb applying MiXCR to the RACE reads. The sample includes around 330,000 distinct CDR3 sequences, about 5% of them seen just once. CDR3 length equals 13 residues. V lost 3 bases, J lost 6 bases, and 10 bases lay in between. Per germline, CDR1 KGHDR and CDR2 SFDVKD. The time point is: pre-sensitization, week 0. Described treatment: therapeutic diphenylcyclopropenone sensitization with weekly scalp DPC. Study-wide results and limits: It was expanded TCRs that formed significantly more large CDR3 similarity clusters than controls did.

On this clonotype itself: No antigen is known for it.

This rearrangement joins TRBV24-1 to TRBJ1-1; no firm D call. The sequencing here drew on whole blood, taken in connection with sensitization to the hapten diphenylcyclopropenone (DPC). The TCR comes from a woman under 30 with alopecia areata. Some clones in this sample may be carry-over from other donors' samples. The CDR3, as DNA: TGTGCCACCAGTGATCCGGGGATTCCTGAAGCTTTCTTT. Its protein is CATSDPGIPEAFF.